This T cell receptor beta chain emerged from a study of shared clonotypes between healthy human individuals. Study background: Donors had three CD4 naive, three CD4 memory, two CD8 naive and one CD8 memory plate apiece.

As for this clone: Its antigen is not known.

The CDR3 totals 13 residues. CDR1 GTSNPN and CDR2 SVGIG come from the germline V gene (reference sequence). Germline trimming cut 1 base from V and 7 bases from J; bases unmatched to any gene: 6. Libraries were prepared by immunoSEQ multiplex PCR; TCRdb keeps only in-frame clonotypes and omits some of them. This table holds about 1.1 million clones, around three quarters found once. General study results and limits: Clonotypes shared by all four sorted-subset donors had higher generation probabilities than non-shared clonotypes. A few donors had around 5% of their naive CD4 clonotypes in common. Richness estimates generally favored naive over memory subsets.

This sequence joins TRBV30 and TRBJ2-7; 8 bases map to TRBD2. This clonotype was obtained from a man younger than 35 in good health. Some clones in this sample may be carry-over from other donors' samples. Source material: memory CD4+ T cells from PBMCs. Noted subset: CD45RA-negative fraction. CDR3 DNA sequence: TGTGCCTGGAGTGGTCTAGCGGGTTTGGAGCAGTACTTC. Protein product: CAWSGLAGLEQYF.